One sample yielded the 27 T cell receptor beta chains listed below, sequenced in a study of blood T cell repertoires in COVID-19. Libraries were prepared by immunoSEQ multiplex PCR; TCRdb keeps only in-frame clonotypes and omits some of them. The sample has some 200,000 clones; around nine tenths are singletons. Source material: peripheral blood. The receptors come from a woman between 70 and 85 years old with COVID-19, enrolled during active disease.

This sequence joins TRBV28 and TRBJ1-3, with 7 nucleotides matching TRBD1. The CDR3 covers 16 residues. After removal of 6 bases from V and 3 bases from J, the junction contained 11 bases not matched to a gene. Germline V lookup: CDR1 MDHEN, CDR2 SYDVKM. CDR3 sequence: CASRPTGQGYGNTIYF. The CDR3 bases are TGTGCCAGCAGGCCGACAGGGCAGGGTTATGGAAACACCATATATTTT.

This sequence joins TRBV10-3 and TRBJ1-6; unclear D gene. This CDR3 spans 15 amino acids. V lost 3 bases and J 7 bases, leaving 13 bases between the germline ends. Germline V gene sequence: CDR1 ENHRY, CDR2 SYGVKD. The CDR3: CAISESEQANSPLHF. The CDR3 region has the DNA TGTGCCATCAGTGAATCCGAGCAGGCAAATTCACCCCTCCACTTT.

The chain uses TRBV28 and TRBJ1-3, with D perhaps matching TRBD1 (5 bases). The CDR3 runs to 16 residues. Germline CDR1 and CDR2: MDHEN and SYDVKM. V lost 5 bases and J 3 bases, leaving 17 bases between the germline ends. The CDR3 coding sequence is TGTGCCAGCAGTCCCCCTCAGGGATCGGGTGGAAACACCATATATTTT. It is translated as CASSPPQGSGGNTIYF.

This chain joins TRBV6-2 or TRBV6-3 and TRBJ2-7; TRBD1 agrees at 7 bases. The CDR3 consists of 14 residues. Germline trimming cut 3 bases from V and 5 bases from J; bases unmatched to any gene: 7. The germline CDR1 and CDR2 sequences are MNHEY and SVGEGT. In DNA form, the CDR3 reads TGTGCCAGCAGTTATGGCGGCAGGGGGAACGAGCAGTACTTC. It specifies CASSYGGRGNEQYF.

The rearrangement links TRBV28 to TRBJ1-1; perhaps TRBD1 as D (5 bases). Germline V CDR1 and CDR2: MDHEN, SYDVKM. V was clipped by 6 bases and J by 1 base, with 15 bases between them. The CDR3 is 15 amino acids. The CDR3 sequence is CASSQWGVKNTEAFF. CDR3 nucleotides: TGTGCCAGCAGCCAATGGGGGGTGAAGAACACTGAAGCTTTCTTT. Looking up the rest from reference TRBV28 and TRBJ1-1 gives the full variable domain: DVKVTQSSRYLVKRTGEKVFLECVQDMDHENMFWYRQDPGLGLRLIYFSYDVKMKEKGDIPEGYSVSREKKERFSLILESASTNQTSMYLCASSQWGVKNTEAFFGQGTRLTVV.

This sequence joins TRBV5-1 and TRBJ1-2; possible D gene TRBD1, 6 bases. Germline V gene lookup returns CDR1 SGHRS and CDR2 YFSETQ. Deletions cut 3 bases from V and 4 bases from J, with 13 bases between. The CDR3 runs 14 residues. This CDR3 is CASSSRTDSYGYTF. In DNA, the CDR3 is TGCGCCAGCAGCTCCCGGACAGATAGCTATGGCTACACCTTC.

The V call is TRBV2, the J call TRBJ1-2; D may be TRBD1 (5 bases). Germline-derived CDR1 and CDR2 are SNHLY and FYNNEI. CDR3 length: 14 residues. Trimming cost V 3 bases and J 8 bases, with 16 bases left between them. CDR3 loop: CASSDHGHKRGYTF. The CDR3 DNA is TGTGCCAGCAGTGATCATGGACATAAAAGGGGCTACACCTTC.

The gene calls are TRBV7-9 and TRBJ1-6; a possible D gene is TRBD1 (5 bases). Looked up from germline, CDR1 is SEHNR and CDR2 is FQNEAQ (reference sequence). Trimming left V 4 bases short and J 7 bases short, with 17 bases between. The CDR3 is made up of 16 amino acids. In DNA form, the CDR3 reads TGTGCCAGCAGCTCGTTTGGTAGGGGTGAGAATTCACCCCTCCACTTT. Its protein product is CASSSFGRGENSPLHF.

This chain connects TRBV6-5 to TRBJ1-6; D gene ambiguous. Between the trimmed V and J ends, which lost 5 bases and 9 bases, there was a span of 17 bases. CDR3 size: 15 residues. The germline gives CDR1 MNHEY, CDR2 SVGAGI. CDR3 DNA: TGTGCCAGCAGTCCTCTGGAGGTCCCCCTTTCACCCCTCCACTTT. Translation gives CASSPLEVPLSPLHF.

The chain carries TRBV4-1 and TRBJ2-5; TRBD2 agrees at 13 bases. The CDR3 is 18 residues long. V shed 3 bases, J shed 6 bases, and the junction held 13 bases outside the gene matches. Germline CDR1 MGHRA, CDR2 YSYEKL. This CDR3 is CASSHGLAGEGWGKTQYF. DNA for the CDR3: TGCGCCAGCAGCCACGGACTAGCGGGAGAGGGTTGGGGAAAGACCCAGTACTTC.

The rearrangement joins TRBV6-1 to TRBJ2-7; 10 nucleotides line up with TRBD1. Looked up from germline, CDR1 is MNHNS and CDR2 is SASEGT. Trimming at V came to 4 bases and at J to 0 bases, leaving 15 bases not matched to a gene. The CDR3 runs to 19 residues. The CDR3 DNA follows: TGTGCCAGCAGTGCCGACTCCGGGACAGGGGCCTCCTTCTCCTACGAGCAGTACTTC. It translates to CASSADSGTGASFSYEQYF.

This clone appeared a single time. V is TRBV15 and J is TRBJ1-1; D not certain. The germline CDR1 and CDR2 sequences are LNHNV and YYDKDF (reference sequence). The CDR3 runs 14 residues. V shed 0 bases and J shed 4 bases, with 9 bases lying between them. The CDR3 coding sequence is TGTGCCACCAGCAGAGATATTGGGAGCACTGAAGCTTTCTTT. It is translated as CATSRDIGSTEAFF. The whole variable domain, remainder taken from reference TRBV15 and TRBJ1-1, is DAMVIQNPRYQVTQFGKPVTLSCSQTLNHNVMYWYQQKSSQAPKLLFHYYDKDFNNEADTPDNFQSRRPNTSFCFLDIRSPGLGDTAMYLCATSRDIGSTEAFFGQGTRLTVV.

The chain combines TRBV28 with TRBJ1-2, with D perhaps matching TRBD1 (6 bases). The V gene's germline CDR1 is MDHEN and CDR2 SYDVKM. Trimming stripped 2 bases from V and 6 bases from J, with 10 bases between. CDR3 length: 13 amino acids. The CDR3 spells CASSLLSGDGYTF. CDR3 sequence (DNA): TGTGCCAGCAGTTTACTATCAGGGGATGGCTACACCTTC.

This CDR3 reads CASSPGLAPKTQYF. For the CDR3, the DNA is TGTGCCAGCAGTCCAGGACTAGCTCCCAAGACCCAGTACTTC. V and J are TRBV28 and TRBJ2-5; 8 bases align to TRBD2. Looked up from germline, CDR1 is MDHEN and CDR2 is SYDVKM. The CDR3 covers 14 residues. The ends lost 5 bases at V and 6 bases at J; junction bases unmatched: 8.

V gene TRBV30 combines with J gene TRBJ1-6; D may be TRBD1 (6 bases). Per germline, CDR1 GTSNPN and CDR2 SVGIG (reference sequence). The CDR3 has 12 residues. The V end was cut by 5 bases, the J end by 7 bases, with 9 bases between. CDR3 coding DNA: TGTGCCTGGTTACAGGGAAATTCACCCCTCCACTTT. This codes for CAWLQGNSPLHF. Drawing the rest from reference TRBV30 and TRBJ1-6, the complete variable domain is SQTIHQWPATLVQPVGSPLSLECTVEGTSNPNLYWYRQAAGRGLQLLFYSVGIGQISSEVPQNLSASRPQDRQFILSSKKLLLSDSGFYLCAWLQGNSPLHFGNGTRLTVT.

The chain has TRBV10-3 and TRBJ2-2, with 14 bases matching TRBD2. This CDR3 has 17 residues. The V gene's germline CDR1 is ENHRY and CDR2 SYGVKD. The V and J ends lost 8 bases and 3 bases, in that order; junction bases with no gene match: 8. The CDR3 nucleotides read TGTGCCATCGGTGGGACTAGCGGGAGCGTATACACCGGGGAGCTGTTTTTT. It translates to CAIGGTSGSVYTGELFF.

A single count supports this clone. This chain joins TRBV11-3 and TRBJ2-3, with 9 bases identical to TRBD1. The CDR3 sequence is 16 residues long. Germline CDR1 is SGHNT and CDR2 is YENEEA. The J segment lost 1 base and the V segment lost 5 bases, leaving 7 bases of the junction unmatched. In nucleotides, the CDR3 is TGTGCCAGCAGCCGAAAGGGACAGGGTGGCACAGATACGCAGTATTTT. Translated: CASSRKGQGGTDTQYF.

The V gene is TRBV3-1 (or the pseudogene TRBV3-2), the J gene TRBJ1-1; 7 bases line up with TRBD1. The CDR3 spans 15 residues. Germline values: CDR1 LGHDT, CDR2 YNNKEL (reference sequence). J lost 8 bases, V lost 1 base, and 10 bases had no gene match. Here the CDR3 reads CASSQGRTGQGEAFF. CDR3 sequence (DNA): TGTGCCAGCAGCCAAGGGAGGACAGGTCAGGGGGAAGCTTTCTTT.

This clone was seen ten or more times. In DNA, the CDR3 is TGTGCCAGCAGCCAAGTACTACGGGGCGAGCAGTACTTC. It encodes CASSQVLRGEQYF. V is TRBV14 and J is TRBJ2-7, with D possibly TRBD2 on 5 matching bases. V gave up 1 base and J gave up 6 bases, with 10 bases separating them. CDR1 is SGHDN, CDR2 FVKESK, per germline. CDR3 size: 13 residues.

V gene TRBV29-1 combines with J gene TRBJ2-7, with 14 bases lining up with TRBD2. In germline, CDR1 is SQVTM, CDR2 ANQGSEA. V shed 5 bases and J 7 bases; nucleotides not matched to a gene: 4. CDR3 length equals 13 residues. The DNA of the CDR3 is TGCAGCGTTACCGGACTAGCGGGAGGAGAGCAGTACTTC. This translates into CSVTGLAGGEQYF.

The rearrangement joins TRBV9 to TRBJ2-3; unclear D gene. The CDR3 runs to 16 residues. The germline V gene has CDR1 SGDLS and CDR2 YYNGEE. V was cut by 2 bases and J by 0 bases, with 13 bases left in between. The CDR3 loop reads CASSVLLTHSTDTQYF. CDR3 bases: TGTGCCAGCAGCGTCCTTCTGACTCACAGCACAGATACGCAGTATTTT.

The J gene is TRBJ2-7, the V gene TRBV28; D perhaps matches TRBD1 (6 bases). This CDR3 has 12 amino acids. Trimming pared 7 bases from V and 3 bases from J, leaving 10 bases between. Germline loops: CDR1 MDHEN, CDR2 SYDVKM. The CDR3 DNA reads as TGTGCCAGCATCACCAGGGGCTACGAGCAGTACTTC. It translates to CASITRGYEQYF.

This sequence joins TRBV7-2 and TRBJ1-3; D is perhaps TRBD1 (5 bases). Germline CDR1 is SGHTA and CDR2 is FQGNSA. V was clipped by 3 bases and J by 9 bases, with 9 bases between them. CDR3 size: 12 residues. The CDR3 sequence: CASSFRQSTIYF. In nucleotides, the CDR3 is TGTGCCAGCAGCTTTCGACAGAGCACCATATATTTT.

Regarding this clone: Other nucleotide sequences in the sample specify the same CDR3. V and J are TRBV5-1 and TRBJ1-1; TRBD1 might be the D (5 bases). Germline V lookup: CDR1 SGHRS, CDR2 YFSETQ. Trimming removed 0 bases at V and 0 bases at J, with 9 bases between. This CDR3 has 15 amino acids. This CDR3 is CASSLDRTLNTEAFF. In DNA, the CDR3 is TGCGCCAGCAGCTTGGACCGGACATTGAACACTGAAGCTTTCTTT.

This sequence joins TRBV7-9 and TRBJ1-5; D is uncertain. Trimming took off 3 bases at V and 5 bases at J, with 5 bases between the two ends. Germline V gives CDR1 SEHNR, CDR2 FQNEAQ (reference sequence). The CDR3 consists of 12 residues. The CDR3 loop is CASSFSDQPQHF. CDR3 sequence (DNA): TGTGCCAGCAGCTTCTCGGATCAGCCCCAGCATTTT.

The V call is TRBV5-1, the J call TRBJ2-7; 7 bases fit TRBD2. CDR1 is SGHRS, CDR2 YFSETQ, per germline. The CDR3 has 15 amino acids. With 1 base clipped from V and 2 bases from J, the junction kept 6 bases outside the gene matches. The CDR3 reads CASSLRGDYAYEQYF. CDR3 bases: TGCGCCAGCAGCTTGAGAGGGGACTATGCCTACGAGCAGTACTTC.

This chain links TRBV11-2 with TRBJ2-7; 8 nucleotides align to TRBD2. Trimming at V came to 5 bases and at J to 6 bases, leaving 12 bases not matched to a gene. Looked up from germline, CDR1 is SGHAT and CDR2 is FQNNGV. This CDR3 spans 15 amino acids. Written as DNA, the CDR3 is TGTGCCAGCAGCCCCACTTACGGGAGGGCCGTCGAGCAGTACTTC. This sequence encodes CASSPTYGRAVEQYF.